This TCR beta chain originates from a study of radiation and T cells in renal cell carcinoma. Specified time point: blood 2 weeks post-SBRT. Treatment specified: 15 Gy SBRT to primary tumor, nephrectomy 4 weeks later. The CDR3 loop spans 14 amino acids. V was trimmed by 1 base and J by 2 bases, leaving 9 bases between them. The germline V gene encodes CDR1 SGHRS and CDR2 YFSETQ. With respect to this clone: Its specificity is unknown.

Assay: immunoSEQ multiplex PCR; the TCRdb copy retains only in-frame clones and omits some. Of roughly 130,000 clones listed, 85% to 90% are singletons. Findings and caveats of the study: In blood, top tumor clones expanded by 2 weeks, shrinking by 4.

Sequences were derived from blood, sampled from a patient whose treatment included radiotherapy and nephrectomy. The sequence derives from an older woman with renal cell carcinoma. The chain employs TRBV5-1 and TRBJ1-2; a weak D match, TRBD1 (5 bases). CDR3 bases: TGCGCCAGCAGCTTGTGGGGCCGCAACTATGGCTACACCTTC. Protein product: CASSLWGRNYGYTF.